The 15 T cell receptor beta chains below were found in one sample sequenced in a study of blood T cell repertoires in COVID-19. Repertoires were generated with immunoSEQ multiplex PCR, while TCRdb's copy carries only in-frame clones and drops some. In the table there are 70,000 or so clones, about 87% of which are singletons. The sequenced sample was peripheral blood. Source of these receptors: a woman of 80 years or more with active COVID-19.

The chain is built from TRBV5-4 and TRBJ2-3; D is possibly TRBD2 (6 bases). The CDR3 spans 16 residues. CDR1 is SGHNT and CDR2 is YYREEE in the germline V gene (reference sequence). With 0 bases removed from V and 6 bases from J, the gap between germline ends came to 17 bases. DNA for the CDR3: TGTGCCAGCAGCTTGGCCCCGGGAGCGTCGGGCGATACGCAGTATTTT. This codes for CASSLAPGASGDTQYF. Based on the CDR3 plus reference TRBV5-4 and TRBJ2-3, the full variable domain is ETGVTQSPTHLIKTRGQQVTLRCSSQSGHNTVSWYQQALGQGPQFIFQYYREEENGRGNFPPRFSGLQFPNYSSELNVNALELDDSALYLCASSLAPGASGDTQYFGPGTRLTVL.

This clone was seen a handful of times. V usage is TRBV5-1 and J usage is TRBJ1-2; TRBD1 agrees at 9 bases. J gave up 1 base and V 4 bases, and 2 bases lay outside the gene matches. The CDR3 is 14 residues long. The germline CDR1 and CDR2 sequences are SGHRS and YFSETQ. CDR3 protein: CASSPGQGNYGYTF. CDR3 DNA: TGCGCCAGCAGCCCGGGACAGGGTAACTATGGCTACACCTTC.

The chain joins TRBV6-1 to TRBJ2-7; D is undetermined. This CDR3 has 13 residues. Between the trimmed V and J ends, which lost 1 base and 4 bases, there was a span of 8 bases. Germline V gives CDR1 MNHNS, CDR2 SASEGT. CDR3 sequence (DNA): TGTGCCAGCAGTGAAGGGGCTTGGTACGAGCAGTACTTC. This translates into CASSEGAWYEQYF.

The rearrangement uses TRBV7-9 and TRBJ2-3; TRBD1 agrees at 11 bases. This CDR3 is 17 amino acids long. Trimming cost V 1 base and J 4 bases; bases outside gene matches: 7. Germline V gene sequence: CDR1 SEHNR, CDR2 FQNEAQ (reference sequence). CDR3 bases: TGTGCCAGCAGCTTAGGCATAATGGGACAGGGGGCAGATACGCAGTATTTT. It translates to CASSLGIMGQGADTQYF. The complete variable domain, with remaining parts taken from reference TRBV7-9 and TRBJ2-3, reads DTGVSQNPRHKITKRGQNVTFRCDPISEHNRLYWYRQTLGQGPEFLTYFQNEAQLEKSRLLSDRFSAERPKGSFSTLEIQRTEQGDSAMYLCASSLGIMGQGADTQYFGPGTRLTVL.

The rearrangement joins TRBV28 to TRBJ2-3, with D tentatively TRBD1 (5 bases). The CDR3 contains 14 residues. CDR1 and CDR2 from the germline V gene are MDHEN and SYDVKM. V gave up 7 bases and J gave up 6 bases, with 17 bases separating them. The CDR3 is CASTQRGTADTQYF. In DNA, the CDR3 is TGTGCCAGCACCCAAAGGGGTACAGCGGATACGCAGTATTTT.

This clone came up a few times. CDR3 DNA: TGTGCCAGCATGGGACTAGGCTTCAATGAGCAGTTCTTC. Translated: CASMGLGFNEQFF. The rearrangement links TRBV2 to TRBJ2-1; 8 bases agree with TRBD2. The V segment lost 7 bases and the J segment 6 bases; nucleotides outside the gene matches: 5. CDR1 SNHLY and CDR2 FYNNEI come from the germline V gene. The CDR3 has 13 amino acids.

The chain is built from TRBV7-2 and TRBJ2-7, with a tentative D call TRBD2 (5 bases). V gave up 5 bases and J gave up 4 bases, with 12 bases separating them. The germline gives CDR1 SGHTA, CDR2 FQGNSA. CDR3 length equals 13 residues. The CDR3 spells CASSAAEGYEQYF. The CDR3 coding sequence is TGTGCCAGCAGCGCGGCAGAGGGTTACGAGCAGTACTTC.

J is TRBJ2-5 and V is TRBV15; weak D call: TRBD2 (6 bases). Germline V gene sequence: CDR1 LNHNV, CDR2 YYDKDF (reference sequence). This CDR3 comprises 17 residues. V lost 0 bases, J lost 2 bases, and 16 bases lay in between. The CDR3 is CATSRDRRGSGQETQYF. CDR3 in DNA: TGTGCCACCAGCAGAGATCGGAGAGGTAGCGGACAAGAGACCCAGTACTTC.

The chain carries TRBV1 and TRBJ2-7; TRBD2, the table's D call, lacks a check against the DNA. TRBV1 is listed as a pseudogene. CDR3 length: 12 amino acids. DNA of the CDR3: TGCACCAGCACTAGCGGGGTGCCCGAGCAGTACTTC. Protein: CTSTSGVPEQYF.

DNA of the CDR3: TGTGCCAGCTCACGGGACAGGGTGAACACTGAAGCTTTCTTT. This gives the protein CASSRDRVNTEAFF. The V call is TRBV18, the J call TRBJ1-1; the match to TRBD1 covers 9 bases. Germline V gives CDR1 KGHSH, CDR2 LQKENI. V trimming: 4 bases; J trimming: 0 bases; junction bases outside the gene matches: 0. The CDR3 spans 14 residues. Full variable domain (remainder filled in from reference TRBV18 and TRBJ1-1): NAGVMQNPRHLVRRRGQEARLRCSPMKGHSHVYWYRQLPEEGLKFMVYLQKENIIDESGMPKERFSAEFPKEGPSILRIQQVVRGDSAAYFCASSRDRVNTEAFFGQGTRLTVV.

This clone was seen just once. This chain's CDR3 is CASSQRGQPQHF. The CDR3 coding sequence is TGCGCCAGCAGTCAACGCGGTCAGCCCCAGCATTTT. The chain recombines TRBV23-1 with TRBJ1-5; D is uncertain. TRBV23-1 is noted as an ORF with a role that remains uncertain. V was clipped by 2 bases and J by 6 bases, with 5 bases between them. There are 12 residues in the CDR3.

The V and J genes are TRBV3-1 (or the pseudogene TRBV3-2) and TRBJ1-3; D is unresolved. Germline CDR1 reads LGHDT; CDR2 reads YNNKEL (reference sequence). CDR3 length: 14 residues. Trimming pared 2 bases from V and 5 bases from J, leaving 10 bases between. This CDR3 is CASSQSRIRNTIYF. The CDR3 region has the DNA TGTGCCAGCAGCCAATCCAGAATCCGAAACACCATATATTTT.

The table lists this clone with a count of one. The chain uses TRBV4-3 and TRBJ1-3; D is possibly TRBD1 (5 bases). The CDR3 consists of 16 residues. Germline lookup yields CDR1 LGHNA and CDR2 YSLEER. Trimming removed 4 bases from V and 0 bases from J, with 13 bases in between. CDR3 protein: CASSLDLGRSGNTIYF. In nucleotides, the CDR3 is TGCGCCAGCAGCCTGGATCTGGGGCGCTCTGGAAACACCATATATTTT.

CDR3: CASSPDRGWTGELFF. As DNA, the CDR3 is TGCGCCAGCAGCCCGGATCGGGGATGGACCGGGGAGCTGTTTTTT. This sequence joins TRBV4-1 and TRBJ2-2; tentatively, D is TRBD2 (5 bases). In germline, CDR1 is MGHRA, CDR2 YSYEKL. V gave up 4 bases and J gave up 5 bases, with 14 bases separating them. CDR3 size: 15 residues.

The chain employs TRBV7-2 and TRBJ2-3, with D possibly being TRBD2 (5 bases). This CDR3 spans 18 amino acids. Germline CDR1 and CDR2: SGHTA and FQGNSA. V was clipped by 4 bases and J by 1 base, with 21 bases between them. CDR3 bases: TGTGCCAGCAGCTCCCCAGGCTGGTCACTCGGGGGCACAGATACGCAGTATTTT. It codes for CASSSPGWSLGGTDTQYF. Full variable domain (remainder filled in from reference TRBV7-2 and TRBJ2-3): GAGVSQSPSNKVTEKGKDVELRCDPISGHTALYWYRQSLGQGLEFLIYFQGNSAPDKSGLPSDRFSAERTGGSVSTLTIQRTQQEDSAVYLCASSSPGWSLGGTDTQYFGPGTRLTVL.